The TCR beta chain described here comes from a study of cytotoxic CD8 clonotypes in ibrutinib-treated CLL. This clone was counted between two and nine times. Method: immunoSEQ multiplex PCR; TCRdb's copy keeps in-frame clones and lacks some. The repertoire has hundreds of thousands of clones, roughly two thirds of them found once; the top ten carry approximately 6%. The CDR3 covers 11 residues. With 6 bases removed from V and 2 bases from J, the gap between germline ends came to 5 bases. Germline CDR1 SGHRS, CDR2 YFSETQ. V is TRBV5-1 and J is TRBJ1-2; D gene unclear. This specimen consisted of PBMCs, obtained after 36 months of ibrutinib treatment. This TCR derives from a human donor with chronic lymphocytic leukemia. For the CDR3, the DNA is TGCGCCAGCACCCCAAACTATGGCTACACCTTC. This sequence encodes CASTPNYGYTF.